Many counts were recorded for the clone carrying this TCR beta chain. The antigen remains undetermined. Trimming at V came to 5 bases and at J to 5 bases, leaving 6 bases not matched to a gene. CDR1 is WNHNN, CDR2 SYGVQD, per germline (reference sequence). This CDR3 is built from 16 residues. The data originate from a study of T cells in Graves' hyperthyroidism and ophthalmopathy. Study outcomes and limitations: Stable hyperthyroidism was separated from ophthalmopathy by a model based on 13 V-J features. Ophthalmopathy got predicted by the model a median around six months before its onset.

Hyperthyroidism of Graves' type that showed no ophthalmopathy progression within 18 months was stable. The source of the PBMCs was roughly 10 ml of fresh peripheral blood. Researchers took RNA transcripts and amplified the TCR beta CDR3 regions from them. The TCR CDR3 was amplified in a first-round RT-PCR using the HTBI primer set. TCRdb reprocessed the multiplex PCR reads with MiXCR, giving one entry per CDR3 protein. The sample lists 300,000 to 400,000 distinct CDR3 sequences, approximately 15% seen once, with 8% to 13% in the top ten. This chain links TRBV10-1 with TRBJ2-3; 14 positions agree with TRBD2. The specimen sequenced was blood. The sequence was obtained from a woman aged 60-70 years with Graves' hyperthyroidism. The CDR3 DNA reads TGCGCCAGCAGTACTGGGACTAGCGGGAGAAGAGATACGCAGTATTTT. Amino acids: CASSTGTSGRRDTQYF.